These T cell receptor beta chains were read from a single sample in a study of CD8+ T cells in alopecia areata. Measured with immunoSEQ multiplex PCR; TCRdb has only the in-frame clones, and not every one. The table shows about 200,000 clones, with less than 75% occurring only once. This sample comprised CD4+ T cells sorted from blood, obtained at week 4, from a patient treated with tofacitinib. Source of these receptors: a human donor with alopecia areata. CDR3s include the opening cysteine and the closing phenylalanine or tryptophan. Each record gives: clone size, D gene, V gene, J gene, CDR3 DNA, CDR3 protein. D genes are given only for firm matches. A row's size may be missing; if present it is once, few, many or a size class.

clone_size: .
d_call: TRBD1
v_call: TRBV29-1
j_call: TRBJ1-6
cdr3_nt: TGCAGCGTTGGAGACAGGGGAGATTCACCCCTCCACTTT
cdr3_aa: CSVGDRGDSPLHF

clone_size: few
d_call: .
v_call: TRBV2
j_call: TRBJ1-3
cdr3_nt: TGTGCCAGCAGTGAAAGGGCAGGGTTCTCTGGAAACACCATATATTTT
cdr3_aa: CASSERAGFSGNTIYF

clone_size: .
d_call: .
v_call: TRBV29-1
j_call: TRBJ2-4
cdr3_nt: TGCAGCGTTGAAAGGGGCCAGGGGAAAAACATTCAGTACTTC
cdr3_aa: CSVERGQGKNIQYF

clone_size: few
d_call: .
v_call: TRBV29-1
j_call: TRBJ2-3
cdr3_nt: TGCAGCGGGGGCTTGTCCGATACGCAGTATTTT
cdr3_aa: CSGGLSDTQYF

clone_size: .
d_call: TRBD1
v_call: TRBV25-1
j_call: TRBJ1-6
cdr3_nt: TGTGCCAGCAACCACGGACAGGGCGATAATTCACCCCTCCACTTT
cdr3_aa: CASNHGQGDNSPLHF

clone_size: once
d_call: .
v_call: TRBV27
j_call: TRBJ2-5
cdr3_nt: TGTGCCAGCAGTTTAGAGGGCGGGACCCAGTACTTC
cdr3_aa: CASSLEGGTQYF

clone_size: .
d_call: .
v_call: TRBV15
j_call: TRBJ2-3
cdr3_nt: TGTGCCACCAGCAGAGATACAGCAGATACGCAGTATTTT
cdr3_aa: CATSRDTADTQYF

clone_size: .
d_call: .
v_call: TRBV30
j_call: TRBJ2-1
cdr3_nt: TGTGCCTGGGGTAGCCAACCTGGCAATGAGCAGTTCTTC
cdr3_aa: CAWGSQPGNEQFF

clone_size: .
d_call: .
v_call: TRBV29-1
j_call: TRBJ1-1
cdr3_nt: TGCAGCGCCGCCAGGGCCGACACTGAAGCTTTCTTT
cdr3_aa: CSAARADTEAFF

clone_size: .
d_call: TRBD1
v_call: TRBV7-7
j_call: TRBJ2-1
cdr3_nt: TGTGCCAGCAGCCGGGACAGGGGAATCGATGAGCAGTTCTTC
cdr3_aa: CASSRDRGIDEQFF

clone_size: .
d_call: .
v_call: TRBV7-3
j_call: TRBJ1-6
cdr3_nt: TGTGCCAGCAGCTTAGGGCTTGGCCATTCACCCCTCCACTTT
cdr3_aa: CASSLGLGHSPLHF

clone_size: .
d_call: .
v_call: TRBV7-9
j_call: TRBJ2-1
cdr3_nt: TGTGCCAGCAGTGGGGCTGGGACCTCCTACAATGAGCAGTTCTTC
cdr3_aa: CASSGAGTSYNEQFF

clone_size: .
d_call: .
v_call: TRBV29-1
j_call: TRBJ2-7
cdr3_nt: TGCAGCGTGTTTGGGAGCTCCTACGAGCAGTACTTC
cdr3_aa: CSVFGSSYEQYF

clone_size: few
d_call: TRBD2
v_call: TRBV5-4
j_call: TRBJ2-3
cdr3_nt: TGTGCCAGCAGCTCCCACATCCTGGGACTAGCGGGGGGAGATACGCAGTATTTT
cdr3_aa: CASSSHILGLAGGDTQYF

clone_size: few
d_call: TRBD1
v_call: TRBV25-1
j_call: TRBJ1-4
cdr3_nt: TGTGCCAGCAGTCTCGGGACAGGGGGCGGCTTATTTTTT
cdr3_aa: CASSLGTGGGLFF

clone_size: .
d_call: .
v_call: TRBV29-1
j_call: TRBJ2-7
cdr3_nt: TGCAGCGTAACCGGGACTTTGACCTACGAGCAGTACTTC
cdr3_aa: CSVTGTLTYEQYF

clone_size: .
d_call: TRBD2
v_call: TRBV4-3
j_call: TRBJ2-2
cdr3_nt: TGCGCCAGCAGCCAAGATCGTCCTAGCGGGGGCGCGAACACCGGGGAGCTGTTTTTT
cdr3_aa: CASSQDRPSGGANTGELFF

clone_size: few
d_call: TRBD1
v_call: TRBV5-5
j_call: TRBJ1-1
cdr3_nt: TGTGCCAGCAGCATGACAGGGGACGCGAACACTGAAGCTTTCTTT
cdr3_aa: CASSMTGDANTEAFF

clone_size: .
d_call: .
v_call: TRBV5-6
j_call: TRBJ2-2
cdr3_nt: TGTGCCAGCAGCTTGGCCGGGGGTGGCGGTCGCGGGGAGCTGTTTTTT
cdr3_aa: CASSLAGGGGRGELFF

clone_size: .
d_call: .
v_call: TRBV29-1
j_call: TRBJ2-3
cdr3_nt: TGCAGCGTTGTTCGGGGGGATACGCAGTATTTT
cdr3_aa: CSVVRGDTQYF

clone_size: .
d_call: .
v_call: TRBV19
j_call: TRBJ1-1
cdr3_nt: TGTGCCAGTAGTCCAACAGACGGCGGGGTGAAAGCTTTCTTT
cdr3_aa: CASSPTDGGVKAFF

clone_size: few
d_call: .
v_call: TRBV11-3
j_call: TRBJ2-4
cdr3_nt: TGTGCCAGCAGCTTAGTAGGGGCGCAAAACATTCAGTACTTC
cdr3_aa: CASSLVGAQNIQYF

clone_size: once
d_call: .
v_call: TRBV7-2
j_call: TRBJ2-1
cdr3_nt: TGTGCCAGCAGCTTTAACAGGGACAATGAGCAGTTCTTC
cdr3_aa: CASSFNRDNEQFF

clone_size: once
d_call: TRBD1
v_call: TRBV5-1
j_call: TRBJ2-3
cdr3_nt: TGCGCCAGCAGCCCAGCCGGGACAGGGCCAGTAATTGGTACGCAGTATTTT
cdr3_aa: CASSPAGTGPVIGTQYF

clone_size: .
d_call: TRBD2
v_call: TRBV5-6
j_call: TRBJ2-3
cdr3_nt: TGTGCCAGCAGCTTGCGTACTAGCGGGGTTGCAGATACGCAGTATTTT
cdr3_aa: CASSLRTSGVADTQYF

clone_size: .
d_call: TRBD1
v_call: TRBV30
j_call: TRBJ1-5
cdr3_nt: TGTGCCTGGAGTGGACAGGGGGGCAATCAGCCCCAGCATTTT
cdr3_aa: CAWSGQGGNQPQHF